This T cell receptor beta chain was observed in a study of cytomegalovirus exposure and HLA in healthy donors. At the level of the study: The Caucasian-associated ancestry cluster held under 90% of some 420 genotyped donors.

This CDR3 contains 12 residues. V lost 6 bases and J lost 8, with 13 bases in between. Looked up from germline, CDR1 is MNHNY and CDR2 is SVGAGI (reference sequence). The PCR had 60 Vbeta and 13 Jbeta primers. TCRdb's copy holds only in-frame clones and misses some; the assay was immunoSEQ multiplex PCR. The table lists 150,000 to 200,000 clones, roughly 88% of them singletons. This clone has just a few counts. Its antigen is unidentified. Healthy bone marrow donors made up the donors. Study outcomes and limitations: TCR beta chains associated with HLA were, in a later analysis, more clonally expanded than equally common others. The study flagged fewer than 200 TCR beta chains as cytomegalovirus-associated.

The material sequenced was PBMCs. The TCR sequence derives from a man younger than 30 in good health and CMV-seropositive. The chain combines TRBV6-6 with TRBJ1-2; D remains unclear. CDR3 loop: CASSLVGQGYTF. CDR3 coding DNA: TGTGCCAGCAGCTTAGTGGGCCAGGGCTACACCTTC.